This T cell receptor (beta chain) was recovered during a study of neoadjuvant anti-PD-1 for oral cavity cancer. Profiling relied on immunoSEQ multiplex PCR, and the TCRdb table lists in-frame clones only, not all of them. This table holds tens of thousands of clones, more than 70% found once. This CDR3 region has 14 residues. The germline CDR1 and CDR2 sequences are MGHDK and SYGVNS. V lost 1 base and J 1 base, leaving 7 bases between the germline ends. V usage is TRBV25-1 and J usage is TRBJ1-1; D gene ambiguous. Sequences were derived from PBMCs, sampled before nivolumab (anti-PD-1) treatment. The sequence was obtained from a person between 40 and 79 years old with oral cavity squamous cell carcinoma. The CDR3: CASSESGRNTEAFF. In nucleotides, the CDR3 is TGTGCCAGCAGTGAATCGGGCAGGAACACTGAAGCTTTCTTT.